Detailed here is one T cell receptor beta chain. Germline V CDR1 and CDR2: MDHEN, SYDVKM. The CDR3 sequence is 14 residues long. The ends were cut back, 2 bases at V and 4 bases at J, with 10 bases in the middle. Clones were read by immunoSEQ multiplex PCR, and TCRdb kept only the in-frame ones, dropping some. The data contain approximately 100,000 clones, over 60% of them singletons. This record belongs to a study of cytotoxic CD8 clonotypes in ibrutinib-treated CLL. Here the sequenced sample was PBMCs, taken after 24 months of ibrutinib treatment. The chain employs TRBV28 and TRBJ2-3; D may match TRBD1 or TRBD2 (5 bases each). This TCR was sampled from a human donor with chronic lymphocytic leukemia. This chain's CDR3 is CASSLRGEADTQYF. The CDR3 DNA sequence: TGTGCCAGCAGTTTACGAGGGGAAGCAGATACGCAGTATTTT.